Listed here are 16 T cell receptor beta chains from one sample, sequenced in a study of beta chain features in type 1 diabetes. Antigens for these TCRs are unknown. TCRB transcripts that were expressed got sequenced, as all of the isolated RNA had been reverse transcribed. Clones were read by immunoSEQ multiplex PCR, and TCRdb kept only the in-frame ones, dropping some. The sample includes 200,000 to 300,000 clones, roughly a tenth seen only once; the top ten take around 0.015%. Whole-study findings and limits: TCRB CDR3s from Type 1 diabetes patients were moderately but significantly shorter in all four CD4+ subsets.

The sample taken for sequencing was naive CD4+ T cells from blood. The receptor set was obtained from a man aged 25-45 years with type 1 diabetes.

In its sample, this clone was seen a few times. The genes are TRBV5-1 and TRBJ2-7; 8 bases match TRBD2. The CDR3 is 13 amino acids. The germline CDR1 and CDR2 sequences are SGHRS and YFSETQ. V lost 4 bases to trimming and J lost 3 bases; unmatched junction nucleotides: 3. As DNA, the CDR3 is TGCGCCAGCAGCCCGGGGGGGGGCTACGAGCAGTACTTC. Translation: CASSPGGGYEQYF.

This clone was counted between two and nine times. The rearrangement links TRBV11-2 to TRBJ2-1; TRBD2 matches at 9 bases. V was clipped by 3 bases and J by 2 bases; unmatched bases: 5. CDR1 SGHAT and CDR2 FQNNGV come from the germline V gene. The CDR3 has 16 amino acids. As DNA, the CDR3 is TGTGCCAGCAGCTTTGTTCGCGGGGGGGCCTACAATGAGCAGTTCTTC. It is translated as CASSFVRGGAYNEQFF.

J is TRBJ2-1 and V is TRBV18; perhaps TRBD2 as D (6 bases). Germline CDR1 reads KGHSH; CDR2 reads LQKENI. This CDR3 has 14 amino acids. Trimming shortened V by 4 bases and J by 6 bases, and 13 bases separated the two germline ends. CDR3 coding DNA: TGTGCCAGCTCACTGGGACTCTGGGGCAATGAGCAGTTCTTC. It encodes CASSLGLWGNEQFF.

This clone has only a few counts. The rearrangement links TRBV4-3 to TRBJ1-5; D gene ambiguous. Germline V CDR1 and CDR2: LGHNA, YSLEER. V was shortened by 0 bases and J by 9 bases, with 12 bases between the two germline ends. The CDR3 consists of 14 residues. CDR3 protein: CASSQDQTFGPQHF. The CDR3 coding sequence is TGCGCCAGCAGCCAAGATCAAACTTTTGGGCCCCAGCATTTT.

This clone occurred a few times. The chain uses TRBV7-2 and TRBJ2-5, with 10 bases matching TRBD2. The CDR3 runs to 14 residues. The ends lost 3 bases at V and 3 bases at J; junction bases unmatched: 1. Germline V gene data show CDR1 as SGHTA and CDR2 as FQGNSA. The CDR3 spells CASSFSGGKETQYF. The DNA of the CDR3 is TGTGCCAGCAGCTTTAGCGGGGGGAAAGAGACCCAGTACTTC.

A few counts support this clone. The V and J genes are TRBV7-3 and TRBJ2-2; D is undetermined. Trimming cost V 6 bases and J 7 bases, with 9 bases left between them. CDR1 is SGHTA and CDR2 is FQGTGA in the germline V gene. This CDR3 has 12 amino acids. CDR3 sequence: CASSPLGGELFF. The CDR3 DNA is TGTGCCAGCAGTCCCCTCGGCGGGGAGCTGTTTTTT.

This clone turned up a few times. The chain recombines TRBV28 with TRBJ1-5; possibly TRBD1 for D (5 bases). The CDR3 loop spans 14 amino acids. Germline-derived CDR1 and CDR2 are MDHEN and SYDVKM. Trimming cost V 6 bases and J 5 bases, with 14 bases left between them. This chain's CDR3 is CASSRGGIHQPQHF. CDR3 DNA sequence: TGTGCCAGCAGCCGTGGGGGGATTCATCAGCCCCAGCATTTT.

V and J are TRBV4-3 and TRBJ2-3; maybe TRBD1 (6 bases). CDR1 is LGHNA and CDR2 is YSLEER in the germline V gene. This CDR3 has 15 residues. With 4 bases removed from V and 2 bases from J, the gap between germline ends came to 13 bases. Here the CDR3 DNA reads TGCGCCAGCAGCCTGCAGGGGCTGAACACAGATACGCAGTATTTT. Its protein is CASSLQGLNTDTQYF.

The table lists this clone with a few counts. The gene calls are TRBV27 and TRBJ2-7, with D possibly TRBD2 on 6 matching bases. Germline V gives CDR1 MNHEY, CDR2 SMNVEV (reference sequence). V lost 6 bases and J 4 bases, leaving 13 bases between the germline ends. CDR3 length equals 13 residues. The CDR3 reads CASSLTRGYEQYF. The CDR3 nucleotides read TGTGCCAGCAGCCTTACCCGGGGGTACGAGCAGTACTTC.

The chain recombines TRBV15 with TRBJ1-2, with 10 positions matching TRBD1. Germline loops: CDR1 LNHNV, CDR2 YYDKDF (reference sequence). Unmatched junction bases numbered 4, after V lost 2 bases and J lost 4 bases. The CDR3 is 15 residues long. As DNA, the CDR3 is TGTGCCACCAGCAGATCGGGACAGGGGTCCTATGGCTACACCTTC. It encodes CATSRSGQGSYGYTF.

The rearrangement uses TRBV29-1 and TRBJ1-2; 9 bases are shared with TRBD1. The CDR3 length is 14 residues. Germline V gene lookup returns CDR1 SQVTM and CDR2 ANQGSEA. V lost 0 bases and J lost 5; bases outside the gene matches: 4. For the CDR3, the DNA is TGCAGCGTTGAAGATGTACAGGGGGCATATGGCTACACCTTC. Its protein is CSVEDVQGAYGYTF.

This clone has a handful of counts. The V gene is TRBV7-2, the J gene TRBJ2-7, with TRBD2 matching 7 bases. CDR1 SGHTA and CDR2 FQGNSA come from the germline V gene. V was clipped by 3 bases and J by 2 bases; unmatched bases: 4. The CDR3 sequence is 14 residues long. CDR3 in DNA: TGTGCCAGCAGCTTTGGGACTACCGCCTACGAGCAGTACTTC. Translating gives CASSFGTTAYEQYF.

CDR3: CASSLVANYNEQFF. Written as DNA, the CDR3 is TGTGCCAGCAGCTTAGTTGCTAACTACAATGAGCAGTTCTTC. The chain is built from TRBV7-2 and TRBJ2-1, with no clear D. V shed 1 base and J shed 3 bases, with 7 bases lying between them. CDR1 SGHTA and CDR2 FQGNSA come from the germline V gene. The CDR3 has 14 amino acids.

The chain employs TRBV15 and TRBJ2-7; no reliable D call. This CDR3 comprises 15 residues. The germline CDR1 and CDR2 sequences are LNHNV and YYDKDF (reference sequence). V was trimmed by 1 base and J by 2 bases, leaving 12 bases between them. The CDR3 reads CATSRAPQVAYEQYF. The CDR3 DNA is TGTGCCACCAGCAGAGCTCCCCAGGTCGCCTACGAGCAGTACTTC.

This chain links TRBV18 with TRBJ2-1, with D tentatively TRBD1 (6 bases). Germline assignment: CDR1 KGHSH and CDR2 LQKENI. CDR3 size: 12 residues. V was cut by 4 bases and J by 10 bases, with 11 bases left in between. The CDR3 protein is CASSLTGREQFF. CDR3 bases: TGTGCCAGCTCACTGACAGGACGGGAGCAGTTCTTC. Together with reference TRBV18 and TRBJ2-1, the CDR3 gives the full variable domain: NAGVMQNPRHLVRRRGQEARLRCSPMKGHSHVYWYRQLPEEGLKFMVYLQKENIIDESGMPKERFSAEFPKEGPSILRIQQVVRGDSAAYFCASSLTGREQFFGPGTRLTVL.

This rearrangement joins TRBV6-6 to TRBJ2-3; a weak D match, TRBD2 (6 bases). With 4 bases removed from V and 1 base from J, the gap between germline ends came to 9 bases. The germline V gene has CDR1 MNHNY and CDR2 SVGAGI (reference sequence). The CDR3 covers 14 residues. CDR3 nucleotides: TGTGCCAGCAGTTTGGCGGGGCGCACAGATACGCAGTATTTT. Protein product: CASSLAGRTDTQYF.